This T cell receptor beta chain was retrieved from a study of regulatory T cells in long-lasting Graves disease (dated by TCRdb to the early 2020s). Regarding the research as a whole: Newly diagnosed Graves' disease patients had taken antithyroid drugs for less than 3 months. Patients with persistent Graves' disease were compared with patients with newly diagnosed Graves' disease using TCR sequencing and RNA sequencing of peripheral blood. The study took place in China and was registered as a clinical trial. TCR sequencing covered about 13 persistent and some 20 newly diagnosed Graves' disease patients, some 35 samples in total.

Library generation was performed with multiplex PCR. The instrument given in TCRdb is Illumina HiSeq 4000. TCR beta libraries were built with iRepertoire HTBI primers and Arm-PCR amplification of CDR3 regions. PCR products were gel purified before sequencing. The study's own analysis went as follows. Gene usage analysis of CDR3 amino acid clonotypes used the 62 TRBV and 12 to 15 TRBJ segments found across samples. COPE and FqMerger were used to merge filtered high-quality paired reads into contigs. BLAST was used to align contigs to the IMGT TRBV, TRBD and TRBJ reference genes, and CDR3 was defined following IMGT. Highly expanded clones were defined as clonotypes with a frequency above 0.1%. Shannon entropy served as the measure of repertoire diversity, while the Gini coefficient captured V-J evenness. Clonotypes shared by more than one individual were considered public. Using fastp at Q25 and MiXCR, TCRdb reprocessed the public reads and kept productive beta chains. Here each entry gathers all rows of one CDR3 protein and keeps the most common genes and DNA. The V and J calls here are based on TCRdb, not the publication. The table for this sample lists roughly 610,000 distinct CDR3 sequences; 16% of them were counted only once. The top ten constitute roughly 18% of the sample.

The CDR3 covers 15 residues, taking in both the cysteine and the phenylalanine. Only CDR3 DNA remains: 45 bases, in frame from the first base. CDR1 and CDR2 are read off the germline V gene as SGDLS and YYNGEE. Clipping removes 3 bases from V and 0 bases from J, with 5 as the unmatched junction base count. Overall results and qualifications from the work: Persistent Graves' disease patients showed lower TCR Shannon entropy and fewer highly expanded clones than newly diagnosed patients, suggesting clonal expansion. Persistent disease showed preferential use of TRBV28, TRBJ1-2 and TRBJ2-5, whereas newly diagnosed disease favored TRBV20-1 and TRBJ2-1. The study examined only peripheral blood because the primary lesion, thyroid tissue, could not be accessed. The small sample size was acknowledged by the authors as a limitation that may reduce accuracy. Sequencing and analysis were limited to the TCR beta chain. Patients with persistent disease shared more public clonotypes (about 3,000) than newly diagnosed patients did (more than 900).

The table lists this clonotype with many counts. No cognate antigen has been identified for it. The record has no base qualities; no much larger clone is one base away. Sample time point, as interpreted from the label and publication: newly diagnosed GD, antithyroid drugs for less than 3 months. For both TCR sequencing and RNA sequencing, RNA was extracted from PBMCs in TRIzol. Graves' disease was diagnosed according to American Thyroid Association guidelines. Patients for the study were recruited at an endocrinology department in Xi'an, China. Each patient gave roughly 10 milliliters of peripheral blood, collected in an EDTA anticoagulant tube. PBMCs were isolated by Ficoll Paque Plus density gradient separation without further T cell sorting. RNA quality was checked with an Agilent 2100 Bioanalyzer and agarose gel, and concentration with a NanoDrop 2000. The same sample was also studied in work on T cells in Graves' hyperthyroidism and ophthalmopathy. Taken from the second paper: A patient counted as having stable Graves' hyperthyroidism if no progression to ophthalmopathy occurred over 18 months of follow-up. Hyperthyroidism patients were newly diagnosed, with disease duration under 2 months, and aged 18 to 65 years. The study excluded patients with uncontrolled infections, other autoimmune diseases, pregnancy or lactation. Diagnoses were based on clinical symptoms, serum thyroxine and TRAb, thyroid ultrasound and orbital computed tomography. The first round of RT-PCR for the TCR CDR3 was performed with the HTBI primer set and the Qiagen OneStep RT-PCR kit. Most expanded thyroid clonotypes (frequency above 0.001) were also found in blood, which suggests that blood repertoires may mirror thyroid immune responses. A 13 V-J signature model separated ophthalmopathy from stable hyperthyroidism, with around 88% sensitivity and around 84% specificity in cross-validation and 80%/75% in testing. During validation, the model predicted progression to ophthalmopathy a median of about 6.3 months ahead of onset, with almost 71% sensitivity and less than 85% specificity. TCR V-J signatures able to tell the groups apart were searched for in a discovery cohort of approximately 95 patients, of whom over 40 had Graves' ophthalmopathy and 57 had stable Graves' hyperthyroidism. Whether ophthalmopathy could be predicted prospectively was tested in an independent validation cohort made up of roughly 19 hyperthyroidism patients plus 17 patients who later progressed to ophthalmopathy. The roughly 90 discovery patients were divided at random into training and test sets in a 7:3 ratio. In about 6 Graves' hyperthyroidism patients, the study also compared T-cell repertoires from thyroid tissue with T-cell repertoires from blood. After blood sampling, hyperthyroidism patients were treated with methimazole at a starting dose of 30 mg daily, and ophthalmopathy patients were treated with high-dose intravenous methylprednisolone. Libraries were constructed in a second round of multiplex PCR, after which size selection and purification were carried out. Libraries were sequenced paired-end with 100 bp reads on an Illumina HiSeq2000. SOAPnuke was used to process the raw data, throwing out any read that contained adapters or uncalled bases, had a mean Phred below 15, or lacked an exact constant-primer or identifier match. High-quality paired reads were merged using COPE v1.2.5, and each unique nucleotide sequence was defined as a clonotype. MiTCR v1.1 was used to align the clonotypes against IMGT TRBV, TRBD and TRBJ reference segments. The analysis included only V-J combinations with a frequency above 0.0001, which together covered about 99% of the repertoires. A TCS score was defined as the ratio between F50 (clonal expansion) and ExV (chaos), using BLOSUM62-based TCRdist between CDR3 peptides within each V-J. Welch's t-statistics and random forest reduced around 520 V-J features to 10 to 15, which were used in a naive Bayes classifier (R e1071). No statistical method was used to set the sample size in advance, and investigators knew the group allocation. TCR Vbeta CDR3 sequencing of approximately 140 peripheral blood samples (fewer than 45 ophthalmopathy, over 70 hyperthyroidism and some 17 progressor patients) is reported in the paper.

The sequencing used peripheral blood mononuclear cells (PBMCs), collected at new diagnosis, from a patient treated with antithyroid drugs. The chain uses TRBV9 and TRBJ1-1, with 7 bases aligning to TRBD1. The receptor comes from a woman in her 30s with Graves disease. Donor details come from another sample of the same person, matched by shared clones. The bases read TGTGCCAGCAGCGGACACGACAGGGTGAACACTGAAGCTTTCTTT. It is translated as CASSGHDRVNTEAFF. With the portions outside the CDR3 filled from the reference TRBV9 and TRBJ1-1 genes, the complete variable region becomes DSGVTQTPKHLITATGQRVTLRCSPRSGDLSVYWYQQSLDQGLQFLIQYYNGEERAKGNILERFSAQQFPDLHSELNLSSLELGDSALYFCASSGHDRVNTEAFFGQGTRLTVV.